The entry below describes one T cell receptor beta chain. The source of the sample is a study of blood T cell repertoires in COVID-19. Study overall: Both acute and convalescent COVID-19 samples were obtained from the United States, Italy and Spain. From T cells, B-cell-depleted T cells, or PBMCs came the material, which was cDNA or gDNA.

As originally analysed: From reference gene primer amplification, estimates of nucleated cell counts were derived. TCRdb's table, derived via immunoSEQ multiplex PCR, lists solely in-frame clones and lacks some. D and trimming come from the DNA, and the V and J calls and clone size come from that table. This table has roughly 260,000 clones, roughly 90% appearing once. CDR3 size: 13 residues. J lost 3 bases, V lost 4 bases, and 1 base had no gene match. Germline V gene data show CDR1 as SGHTA and CDR2 as FQGNSA. This TCR was sampled from a woman in her 50s who had recovered from COVID-19. This chain connects TRBV7-2 to TRBJ1-1, with TRBD1 identical over 8 bases. The sample taken for sequencing was peripheral blood. The CDR3 coding sequence is TGTGCCAGCAGCTGGACAGGGTACACTGAAGCTTTCTTT. This encodes CASSWTGYTEAFF. The whole variable domain, filled in from reference TRBV7-2 and TRBJ1-1, reads GAGVSQSPSNKVTEKGKDVELRCDPISGHTALYWYRQSLGQGLEFLIYFQGNSAPDKSGLPSDRFSAERTGGSVSTLTIQRTQQEDSAVYLCASSWTGYTEAFFGQGTRLTVV.